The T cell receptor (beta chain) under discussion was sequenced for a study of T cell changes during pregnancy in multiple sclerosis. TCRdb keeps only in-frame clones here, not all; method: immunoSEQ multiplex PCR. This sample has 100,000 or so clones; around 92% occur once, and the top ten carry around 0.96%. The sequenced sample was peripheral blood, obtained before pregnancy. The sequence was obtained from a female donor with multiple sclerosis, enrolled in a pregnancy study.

For the CDR3, the DNA is TGTGCCAGCACCCAAACCTGGGGATCAGGGGGCAATCAGCCCCAGCATTTT. Its protein product is CASTQTWGSGGNQPQHF. The chain uses TRBV28 and TRBJ1-5; possible D gene TRBD1, 6 bases. V lost 7 bases, J lost 2 bases, and 21 bases lay in between. Per germline, CDR1 MDHEN and CDR2 SYDVKM. The CDR3 extends over 17 amino acids.